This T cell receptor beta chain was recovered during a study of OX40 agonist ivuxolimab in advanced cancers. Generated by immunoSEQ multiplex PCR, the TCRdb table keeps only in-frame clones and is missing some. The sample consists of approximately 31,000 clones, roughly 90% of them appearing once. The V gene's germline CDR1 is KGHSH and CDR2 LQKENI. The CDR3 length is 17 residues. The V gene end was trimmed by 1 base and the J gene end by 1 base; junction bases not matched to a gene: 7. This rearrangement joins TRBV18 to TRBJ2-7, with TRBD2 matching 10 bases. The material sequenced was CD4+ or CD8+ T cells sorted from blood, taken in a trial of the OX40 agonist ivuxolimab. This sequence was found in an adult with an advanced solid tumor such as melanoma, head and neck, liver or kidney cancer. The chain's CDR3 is CASSPRASGGQSYEQYF. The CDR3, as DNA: TGTGCCAGCTCACCACGGGCTAGCGGGGGCCAGTCCTACGAGCAGTACTTC. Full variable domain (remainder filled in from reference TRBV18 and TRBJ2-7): NAGVMQNPRHLVRRRGQEARLRCSPMKGHSHVYWYRQLPEEGLKFMVYLQKENIIDESGMPKERFSAEFPKEGPSILRIQQVVRGDSAAYFCASSPRASGGQSYEQYFGPGTRLTVT.